This T cell receptor (beta chain) appears in the sequencing data of a study of T cell repertoires in cytomegalovirus infection. Study details: Recently identified HLA-C-restricted and well-studied HLA-B-restricted CMV epitopes were used. Public TCR beta signatures provided an indication of both CMV infection and a matching HLA type.

General study findings and limits: Adding up the frequency of public TCR beta families identified people who carried CMV plus the relevant HLA. Ex vivo responses were dominated by HLA-C-restricted CMV-specific TCR beta clonotypes.

TCRdb re-called the reads through MiXCR, storing one row per CDR3 protein. The data hold about 340,000 distinct CDR3 sequences, with roughly 28% observed a single time. A word on this clonotype: Antigen: not known.

Losses at the gene ends were 10 bases for V and 2 bases for J; bases not matched to a gene: 11. Germline CDR1 reads ENHRY; CDR2 reads SYGVKD. This CDR3 region has 17 residues. The receptor was derived from a human donor in good health (CMV status not recorded). Some clones in this sample may be carry-over from other donors' samples. Sequenced here: cultured PBMCs, sampled from culture after CMV antigen stimulation. The chain links TRBV10-3 to TRBJ2-5, with 15 bases identical to TRBD2. The chain's CDR3 is CATNPGLAGGSQETQYF. The CDR3 DNA reads TGTGCCACCAACCCGGGACTAGCGGGAGGATCGCAAGAGACCCAGTACTTC.